These 24 T cell receptor beta chains originate from one sample sequenced in a study of STAT3 mutations in large granular lymphocyte leukemia. The antigens these receptors bind are not known. The method was immunoSEQ multiplex PCR; TCRdb's version includes in-frame clones alone and lacks a portion of them. Here the sample spans some 2,000 clones, over 25% being singletons. The study's findings and limits: Every T-LGLL patient had at least one immunodominant TCRbeta clonotype.

What was sequenced was peripheral blood mononuclear cells. The source of these receptors is a male patient in his fifties with T-cell large granular lymphocyte leukemia. Some clones in this sample may be carry-over from other donors' samples.

This clone has just a few counts. The chain carries TRBV4-3 and TRBJ2-7, with no clear D. V lost 2 bases, J lost 0 bases, and 11 bases lay in between. This CDR3 has 15 residues. Germline-derived CDR1 and CDR2 are LGHNA and YSLEER. The CDR3 is CASSQMGGSSYEQYF. The CDR3 bases are TGCGCCAGCAGCCAAATGGGCGGAAGCTCCTACGAGCAGTACTTC.

This clone was detected once. This chain joins TRBV5-4 and TRBJ2-3; 7 bases map to TRBD1. Germline V gives CDR1 SGHNT, CDR2 YYREEE (reference sequence). The V segment lost 0 bases and the J segment 0 bases; nucleotides outside the gene matches: 10. This CDR3 contains 18 residues. The CDR3 DNA reads as TGTGCCAGCAGCTTGGGGCATAACCGGGACAGAAGCACAGATACGCAGTATTTT. It is translated as CASSLGHNRDRSTDTQYF.

This clone was detected a few times. This chain links TRBV5-4 with TRBJ2-1; D remains unclear. Between the trimmed V and J ends, which lost 4 bases and 4 bases, there was a span of 9 bases. The CDR3 runs to 13 residues. CDR1 is SGHNT, CDR2 YYREEE, per germline (reference sequence). DNA of the CDR3: TGTGCCAGCAGCCCGGAATTATACAATGAGCAGTTCTTC. It translates to CASSPELYNEQFF.

The rearrangement links TRBV5-1 to TRBJ2-7, with 12 bases that match TRBD2. The CDR3 is 16 residues long. The germline V gene encodes CDR1 SGHRS and CDR2 YFSETQ. V was pared by 4 bases and J by 2 bases, with 7 bases of the junction left unmatched. CDR3 in DNA: TGCGCCAGCAGCCCCGGACTAGCGGGGAGGGCCTACGAGCAGTACTTC. This encodes CASSPGLAGRAYEQYF. Using reference TRBV5-1 and TRBJ2-7 for the parts outside the CDR3, the full variable domain is KAGVTQTPRYLIKTRGQQVTLSCSPISGHRSVSWYQQTPGQGLQFLFEYFSETQRNKGNFPGRFSGRQFSNSRSEMNVSTLELGDSALYLCASSPGLAGRAYEQYFGPGTRLTVT.

This clone came up a few times. Possible read error: a much larger clone is one base away. The final CDR3 position lacks the conserved phenylalanine or tryptophan, pointing to a likely read error. V and J are TRBV6-6 and TRBJ2-3; D possibly corresponds to TRBD2 (6 bases). CDR3 length equals 13 residues. Germline values: CDR1 MNHNY, CDR2 SVGAGI (reference sequence). V lost 9 bases, J lost 1 base, and 11 bases lay in between. The CDR3 region has the DNA TGTGCCAGTAAGGCTAGCGGCACAGATACGCAGTATTTG. Its translation is CASKASGTDTQYL.

This clone showed up just a few times. The gene calls are TRBV5-1 and TRBJ2-6; 7 nucleotides line up with TRBD1. Germline V gene data show CDR1 as SGHRS and CDR2 as YFSETQ. Trimming at V came to 4 bases and at J to 1 base, leaving 5 bases not matched to a gene. This CDR3 region has 16 residues. The CDR3: CASSDRERSGANVLTF. CDR3 DNA sequence: TGCGCCAGCAGCGACAGGGAGAGGTCTGGGGCCAACGTCCTGACTTTC.

The J gene is TRBJ2-7, the V gene TRBV29-1; no clear D gene. Per germline, CDR1 SQVTM and CDR2 ANQGSEA. The CDR3 has 12 residues. V was trimmed by 4 bases and J by 6 bases, leaving 13 bases between them. CDR3: CSVGTAAVEQYF. In DNA form, the CDR3 reads TGCAGCGTTGGGACGGCTGCGGTCGAGCAGTACTTC.

The chain combines TRBV5-1 with TRBJ2-7, with D hard to call. V was cut by 1 base and J by 3 bases, with 17 bases left in between. CDR1 SGHRS and CDR2 YFSETQ come from the germline V gene. This CDR3 spans 16 amino acids. The CDR3 reads CASSLLWSEASYEQYF. DNA of the CDR3: TGCGCCAGCAGCTTGCTTTGGTCAGAAGCCAGCTACGAGCAGTACTTC.

The table lists this clone with a few counts. The J gene is TRBJ2-1, the V gene TRBV29-1; 13 bases align to TRBD2. After removal of 7 bases from V and 7 bases from J, the junction contained 7 bases not matched to a gene. Germline-derived CDR1 and CDR2 are SQVTM and ANQGSEA. CDR3 length: 14 residues. CDR3 nucleotide sequence: TGCAGCGGCGGACTAGCGGGAGCGGGTAATGAGCAGTTCTTC. Protein product: CSGGLAGAGNEQFF.

The chain joins TRBV29-1 to TRBJ2-4; 9 bases map to TRBD1. The CDR3 is 11 residues long. Germline assignment: CDR1 SQVTM and CDR2 ANQGSEA. The chain's CDR3 is CSGTGRNIQYF. In DNA form, the CDR3 reads TGCAGTGGGACAGGGAGAAACATTCAGTACTTC.

This chain connects TRBV7-2 to TRBJ1-5, with a weak D call TRBD1 (5 bases). The germline V gene has CDR1 SGHTA and CDR2 FQGNSA. Trimming stripped 5 bases from V and 4 bases from J, with 9 bases between. The CDR3 has 13 residues. In DNA, the CDR3 is TGTGCCAGCAGCGTGCGACAGAATCAGCCCCAGCATTTT. Translation gives CASSVRQNQPQHF.

This sequence joins TRBV6-1 and TRBJ1-1, with TRBD1 matching over 8 bases. Germline values: CDR1 MNHNS, CDR2 SASEGT. This CDR3 is 13 amino acids long. V shed 5 bases and J 4 bases; nucleotides not matched to a gene: 3. CDR3: CASSLDRGTEAFF. The CDR3 bases are TGTGCCAGCAGTCTTGACAGGGGCACTGAAGCTTTCTTT.

This clone was counted only a few times. This chain connects TRBV27 to TRBJ2-7, with 7 bases lining up with TRBD1. There are 12 residues in the CDR3. With 11 bases clipped from V and 3 bases from J, the junction kept 7 bases outside the gene matches. Looked up from germline, CDR1 is MNHEY and CDR2 is SMNVEV (reference sequence). The CDR3 DNA is TGTGCCGCATGGGACAGCTACTACGAGCAGTACTTC. It translates to CAAWDSYYEQYF.

By share, this clone ranks as medium-sized. V and J are TRBV27 and TRBJ1-2; D is uncertain. The length of the CDR3 is 13 residues. The germline gives CDR1 MNHEY, CDR2 SMNVEV (reference sequence). V lost 3 bases, J lost 3 bases, and 8 bases lay in between. The CDR3 DNA reads as TGTGCCAGCAGTTTTTGGGCGGACTATGGCTACACCTTC. It translates to CASSFWADYGYTF.

The rearrangement uses TRBV30 and TRBJ2-1, with a weak D call TRBD1 (6 bases). V lost 0 bases and J 7 bases, leaving 10 bases between the germline ends. Germline CDR1 is GTSNPN and CDR2 is SVGIG (reference sequence). This CDR3 is built from 13 residues. The CDR3 region is CAWSVYRANEQFF. Here the CDR3 DNA reads TGTGCCTGGAGTGTATACAGGGCTAATGAGCAGTTCTTC. The full variable domain, with the rest looked up from reference TRBV30 and TRBJ2-1, is SQTIHQWPATLVQPVGSPLSLECTVEGTSNPNLYWYRQAAGRGLQLLFYSVGIGQISSEVPQNLSASRPQDRQFILSSKKLLLSDSGFYLCAWSVYRANEQFFGPGTRLTVL.

The chain combines TRBV7-9 with TRBJ1-2; 8 nucleotides match TRBD1. Germline V gene data show CDR1 as SEHNR and CDR2 as FQNEAQ (reference sequence). V trimming: 2 bases; J trimming: 6 bases; junction bases outside the gene matches: 2. The CDR3 extends over 13 amino acids. The CDR3 reads CASSLQGANGYTF. The CDR3 nucleotides are TGTGCCAGCAGCTTACAGGGGGCTAATGGCTACACCTTC.

The V call is TRBV6-6, the J call TRBJ1-1; no firm D call. Trimming left V 0 bases short and J 2 bases short, with 10 bases between. CDR3 length: 15 amino acids. In germline, CDR1 is MNHNY, CDR2 SVGAGI (reference sequence). This CDR3 is CASSYSTARNTEAFF. CDR3 nucleotides: TGTGCCAGCAGTTACTCGACTGCCAGAAACACTGAAGCTTTCTTT.

This clone appeared a few times. The chain combines TRBV19 with TRBJ2-7; D is ambiguous. The CDR3 is 14 amino acids. Germline lookup yields CDR1 LNHDA and CDR2 SQIVND (reference sequence). The germline V and J ends were trimmed by 3 bases and 0 bases, with 9 bases remaining between them. CDR3 sequence: CASSIGSASYEQYF. The CDR3 DNA follows: TGTGCCAGTAGTATCGGCAGCGCCTCCTACGAGCAGTACTTC.

This clone is labeled as medium-sized. The chain joins TRBV6-1 to TRBJ1-5, with 10 bases that match TRBD1. The CDR3 runs 17 residues. J lost 1 base, V lost 3 bases, and 6 bases had no gene match. From germline, CDR1 is MNHNS and CDR2 SASEGT. The DNA of the CDR3 is TGTGCCAGCAGTGATCAACGGGACAGGGGCAGCAATCAGCCCCAGCATTTT. Its translation: CASSDQRDRGSNQPQHF.

This chain links TRBV6-6 with TRBJ2-1, with TRBD1 matching 7 bases. CDR1 and CDR2 (germline): MNHNY, SVGAGI (reference sequence). V gave up 5 bases and J gave up 9 bases; unmatched junction bases: 1. This CDR3 is 11 amino acids long. This chain's CDR3 is CASSPGGEQFF. The DNA for the CDR3 is TGTGCCAGCAGTCCAGGGGGTGAGCAGTTCTTC.

This clone has more than one count but fewer than ten. The limits of the CDR3 on the DNA are not certain, so only TCRdb's listed CDR3 is given. The gene calls are TRBV27 and TRBJ2-7; no DNA check was done on the table's D call, TRBD2. The CDR3 region is 16 residues in length, termini included. The germline gives CDR1 MNHEY, CDR2 SMNVEV (reference sequence). This CDR3 reads CASSSSGGTLAYEQYF.

The V gene is TRBV18, the J gene TRBJ2-1; D is possibly TRBD2 (5 bases). The V gene's germline CDR1 is KGHSH and CDR2 LQKENI. V lost 6 bases and J 3 bases, leaving 18 bases between the germline ends. The CDR3 extends over 16 amino acids. The CDR3 DNA follows: TGTGCCAGCTCCCGCCCTGACGGGAAAATCTACAATGAGCAGTTCTTC. Translated: CASSRPDGKIYNEQFF.

The chain combines TRBV5-1 with TRBJ2-7; 9 positions match TRBD1. The CDR3 is 13 residues long. Trimming at V came to 4 bases and at J to 6 bases, leaving 5 bases not matched to a gene. Germline V lookup: CDR1 SGHRS, CDR2 YFSETQ. CDR3 residues: CASSQGQGFEQYF. Here the CDR3 DNA reads TGCGCCAGCAGCCAGGGACAGGGATTCGAGCAGTACTTC.

The chain couples TRBV27 to TRBJ1-1; D gene ambiguous. The germline V gene has CDR1 MNHEY and CDR2 SMNVEV (reference sequence). The CDR3 extends over 15 amino acids. The V gene lost 2 bases and the J gene lost 5 bases, with 15 bases spanning the gap. The CDR3 reads CASSLHLSGGTEAFF. Here the CDR3 DNA reads TGTGCCAGCAGTTTACATCTTTCTGGCGGAACTGAAGCTTTCTTT.